Listed here is a single T cell receptor (beta chain). This CDR3 has 15 residues. Germline V gene lookup returns CDR1 SGDLS and CDR2 YYNGEE. Trimming took 0 bases from V and 6 from J, leaving 10 bases between them. The authors' processing: How many nucleated cells were present was estimated from reference gene primer amplification. The assay was immunoSEQ multiplex PCR, and TCRdb's table has in-frame clones only and misses some. V and J calls and clone size are copied from that table; D and trimming were computed from the DNA. The table has approximately 300,000 clones, 87% seen once; the top ten hold about 2.2%. This entry belongs to a study of blood T cell repertoires in COVID-19. Study at large: Acute and convalescent COVID-19 specimens originated in the United States, Italy and Spain. Nucleic acid was either cDNA or gDNA, and it came from T cells, B-cell-depleted T cells, or PBMCs.

The source of this sequence is a woman aged 45-65 years who had recovered from COVID-19. This sequence joins TRBV9 and TRBJ1-6, with a possible D match to TRBD1 (5 bases). The specimen sequenced was peripheral blood. The CDR3 sequence is CASSVGDRTNSPLHF. As DNA, the CDR3 is TGTGCCAGCAGCGTAGGAGACAGAACTAATTCACCCCTCCACTTT.